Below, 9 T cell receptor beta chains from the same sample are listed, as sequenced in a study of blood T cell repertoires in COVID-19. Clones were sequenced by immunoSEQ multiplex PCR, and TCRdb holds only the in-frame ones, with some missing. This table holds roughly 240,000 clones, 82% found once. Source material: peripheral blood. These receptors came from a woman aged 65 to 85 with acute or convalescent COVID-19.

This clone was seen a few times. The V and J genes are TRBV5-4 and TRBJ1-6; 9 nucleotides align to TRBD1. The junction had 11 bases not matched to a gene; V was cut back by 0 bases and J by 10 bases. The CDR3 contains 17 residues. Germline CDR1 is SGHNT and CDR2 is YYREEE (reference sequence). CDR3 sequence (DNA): TGTGCCAGCAGCTTGGGTGGACAGGGGAGCTCAATCTCACCCCTCCACTTT. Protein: CASSLGGQGSSISPLHF.

CDR3 amino acids: CASSSQGDAGYTF. The CDR3, as DNA: TGTGCCAGCAGCTCGCAGGGGGATGCTGGCTACACCTTC. The genes are TRBV7-2 and TRBJ1-2; TRBD1 aligns across 7 bases. Germline assignment: CDR1 SGHTA and CDR2 FQGNSA. There are 13 residues in the CDR3. J was trimmed by 7 bases and V by 4 bases; bases with no gene match: 6. Using reference TRBV7-2 and TRBJ1-2 for the parts outside the CDR3, the full variable domain is GAGVSQSPSNKVTEKGKDVELRCDPISGHTALYWYRQSLGQGLEFLIYFQGNSAPDKSGLPSDRFSAERTGGSVSTLTIQRTQQEDSAVYLCASSSQGDAGYTFGSGTRLTVV.

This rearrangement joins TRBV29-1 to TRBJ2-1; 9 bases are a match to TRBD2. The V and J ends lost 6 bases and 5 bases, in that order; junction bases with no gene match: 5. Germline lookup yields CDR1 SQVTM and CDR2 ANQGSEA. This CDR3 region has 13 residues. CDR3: CSVAGGRDNEQFF. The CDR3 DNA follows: TGCAGCGTGGCGGGGGGGCGCGACAATGAGCAGTTCTTC.

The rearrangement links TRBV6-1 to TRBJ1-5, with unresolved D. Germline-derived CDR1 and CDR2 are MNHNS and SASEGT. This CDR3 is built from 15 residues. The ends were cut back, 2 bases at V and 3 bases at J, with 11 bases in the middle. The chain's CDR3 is CASSETAGNNQPQHF. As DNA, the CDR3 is TGTGCCAGCAGTGAAACAGCGGGAAACAATCAGCCCCAGCATTTT.

The chain's CDR3 is CASSLGTGYDQPQHF. The DNA for the CDR3 is TGTGCCAGCAGCCTCGGGACAGGTTACGATCAGCCCCAGCATTTT. The gene calls are TRBV3-1 (or the pseudogene TRBV3-2) and TRBJ1-5, with 8 bases aligning to TRBD1. The CDR3 sequence is 15 residues long. V shed 4 bases, J shed 5 bases, and the junction held 7 bases outside the gene matches. CDR1 and CDR2 from the germline V gene are LGHDT and YNNKEL (reference sequence).

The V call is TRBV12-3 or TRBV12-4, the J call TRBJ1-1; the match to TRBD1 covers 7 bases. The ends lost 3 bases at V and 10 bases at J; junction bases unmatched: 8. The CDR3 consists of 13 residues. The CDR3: CASSFRQGDSAFF. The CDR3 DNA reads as TGTGCCAGCAGTTTTAGACAGGGAGATTCAGCTTTCTTT.

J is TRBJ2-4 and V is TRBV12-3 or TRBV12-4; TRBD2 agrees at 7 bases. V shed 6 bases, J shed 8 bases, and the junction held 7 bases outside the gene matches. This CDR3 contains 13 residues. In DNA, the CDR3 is TGTGCCAGCAGACCGACTAGCTCCCACATTCAGTACTTC. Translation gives CASRPTSSHIQYF.

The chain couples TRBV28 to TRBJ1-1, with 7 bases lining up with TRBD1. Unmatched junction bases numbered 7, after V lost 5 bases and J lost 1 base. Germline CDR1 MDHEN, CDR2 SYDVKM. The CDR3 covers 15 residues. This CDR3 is CASSPLDRANTEAFF. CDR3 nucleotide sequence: TGTGCCAGCAGTCCACTTGACAGGGCGAACACTGAAGCTTTCTTT.

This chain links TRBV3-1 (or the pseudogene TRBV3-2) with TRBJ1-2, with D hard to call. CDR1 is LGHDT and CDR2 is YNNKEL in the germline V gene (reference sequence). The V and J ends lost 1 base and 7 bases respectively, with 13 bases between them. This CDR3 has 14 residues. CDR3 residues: CASSQGRRGAGYTF. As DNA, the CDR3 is TGTGCCAGCAGCCAAGGACGCCGGGGAGCTGGCTACACCTTC.